A selection of T cell receptor beta chains follows, all from one sample in a study of blood T cell repertoires in COVID-19. Sequencing used immunoSEQ multiplex PCR; TCRdb keeps in-frame clones, though not all of them. This sample has about 64,000 clones; 80% to 90% occur once, and the top ten carry about 1.1%. The sequenced sample consisted of peripheral blood. These receptors were obtained from a middle-aged man with acute or convalescent COVID-19. CDR3s include the opening cysteine and the closing phenylalanine or tryptophan. The order of the fields is D gene, V gene, J gene, clone size, CDR3 DNA, CDR3 protein. A D gene is named only where the DNA matches it firmly. For some rows the clone size is stated as once, few or many, or as a class when expanded; others skip it.

D gene: TRBD1
V gene: TRBV5-1
J gene: TRBJ2-2
clone size: .
CDR3 DNA: TGCGCCAGCAGCCCACAGGGGTTCGGGGCCGGGGAGCTGTTTTTT
CDR3 protein: CASSPQGFGAGELFF

D gene: .
V gene: TRBV7-3
J gene: TRBJ2-2
clone size: .
CDR3 DNA: TGTGCCAGCAGCCCCGCGTGGGCGGGCACCGGGGAGCTGTTTTTT
CDR3 protein: CASSPAWAGTGELFF

D gene: .
V gene: TRBV7-8
J gene: TRBJ2-7
clone size: .
CDR3 DNA: TGTGCCAGCAGCTACCAGGAAAACTACGAGCAGTACTTC
CDR3 protein: CASSYQENYEQYF

D gene: TRBD1
V gene: TRBV18
J gene: TRBJ1-4
clone size: .
CDR3 DNA: TGTGCCAGCTCACCCCCGACAGGGAGAACTGAAAAACTGTTTTTT
CDR3 protein: CASSPPTGRTEKLFF

D gene: .
V gene: TRBV5-1
J gene: TRBJ2-7
clone size: .
CDR3 DNA: TGCGCCAGCAGTCGGGGGGCTCTCTACTACGAGCAGTACTTC
CDR3 protein: CASSRGALYYEQYF

D gene: TRBD1
V gene: TRBV3-1/TRBV3-2
J gene: TRBJ2-7
clone size: .
CDR3 DNA: TGTGCCAGCAGCCAAGGGGCAGGGGGCTACGAGCAGTACTTC
CDR3 protein: CASSQGAGGYEQYF

D gene: .
V gene: TRBV2
J gene: TRBJ1-1
clone size: .
CDR3 DNA: TGTGCCAGCAGTGCCCAACGAGGGGCTTTCTTT
CDR3 protein: CASSAQRGAFF

D gene: .
V gene: TRBV4-1
J gene: TRBJ2-2
clone size: few
CDR3 DNA: TGCGCCAGCCGGGGGACGGTGAACACCGGGGAGCTGTTTTTT
CDR3 protein: CASRGTVNTGELFF

D gene: .
V gene: TRBV27
J gene: TRBJ2-7
clone size: .
CDR3 DNA: TGTGCCAGCAGTTTATCGTACGCTCAACTCTCCTACGAGCAGTACTTC
CDR3 protein: CASSLSYAQLSYEQYF

D gene: .
V gene: TRBV6-5
J gene: TRBJ1-5
clone size: once
CDR3 DNA: TGTGCCAGCCGACAAGGGGCTGGGAATCAGCCCCAGCATTTT
CDR3 protein: CASRQGAGNQPQHF

D gene: TRBD2
V gene: TRBV4-1
J gene: TRBJ2-5
clone size: .
CDR3 DNA: TGCGCCAGCAGCCCCCGAGGGGGTAGCGGGGGGTTAGAGACCCAGTACTTC
CDR3 protein: CASSPRGGSGGLETQYF

D gene: TRBD1
V gene: TRBV27
J gene: TRBJ1-3
clone size: .
CDR3 DNA: TGTGCCAGCAGTTTATCCTGGACAGGGCTTTTAGAAAACACCATATATTTT
CDR3 protein: CASSLSWTGLLENTIYF

D gene: TRBD1
V gene: TRBV4-1
J gene: TRBJ1-5
clone size: .
CDR3 DNA: TGCGCCAGCAGCTCGGGACAGGCCAATCAGCCCCAGCATTTT
CDR3 protein: CASSSGQANQPQHF

D gene: .
V gene: TRBV12-1
J gene: TRBJ1-1
clone size: .
CDR3 DNA: TGTGCCAGCAGCACCCGGACAGGGTCGAGCACTGAAGCTTTCTTT
CDR3 protein: CASSTRTGSSTEAFF

D gene: .
V gene: TRBV12-3/TRBV12-4
J gene: TRBJ2-5
clone size: .
CDR3 DNA: TGTGCCAGCAGCCGAACCGGCGGGGAGACCCAGTACTTC
CDR3 protein: CASSRTGGETQYF

D gene: .
V gene: TRBV6-6
J gene: TRBJ1-1
clone size: .
CDR3 DNA: TGTGCCAGCAGTTACTCGGGGGGAATGAACACTGAAGCTTTCTTT
CDR3 protein: CASSYSGGMNTEAFF

D gene: TRBD2
V gene: TRBV5-1
J gene: TRBJ2-1
clone size: .
CDR3 DNA: TGCGCCAGCAGCCCTCGGGGCGGGGGGCAGTACAATGAGCAGTTCTTC
CDR3 protein: CASSPRGGGQYNEQFF

D gene: .
V gene: TRBV6-5
J gene: TRBJ1-1
clone size: .
CDR3 DNA: TGTGCCAGCAGTTTGGACTGGCAGACAAACACTGAAGCTTTCTTT
CDR3 protein: CASSLDWQTNTEAFF

D gene: .
V gene: TRBV5-1
J gene: TRBJ1-2
clone size: .
CDR3 DNA: TGCGCCAGCAGCTTGGAAGCCGGGGGCTACACCTTC
CDR3 protein: CASSLEAGGYTF

D gene: TRBD2
V gene: TRBV5-1
J gene: TRBJ2-1
clone size: .
CDR3 DNA: TGCGCCAGCAGCTTATTAGCGGGGGGAGCGGATGAGCAGTTCTTC
CDR3 protein: CASSLLAGGADEQFF

D gene: .
V gene: TRBV9
J gene: TRBJ1-4
clone size: .
CDR3 DNA: TGTGCCAGCAGCTCAGAAGGGGGGGCTAATGAAAAACTGTTTTTT
CDR3 protein: CASSSEGGANEKLFF

D gene: .
V gene: TRBV30
J gene: TRBJ1-4
clone size: .
CDR3 DNA: TGTGCCTCTTCACCCGGGACACCCGAAAAACTGTTTTTT
CDR3 protein: CASSPGTPEKLFF

D gene: TRBD2
V gene: TRBV2
J gene: TRBJ2-3
clone size: .
CDR3 DNA: TGTGCCAGCCGTGCGGGGGTCCGCACAGATACGCAGTATTTT
CDR3 protein: CASRAGVRTDTQYF

D gene: TRBD2
V gene: TRBV2
J gene: TRBJ2-3
clone size: .
CDR3 DNA: TGTGCCAGCAGTGAGGGTCTAGCGGGGATAGATACGCAGTATTTT
CDR3 protein: CASSEGLAGIDTQYF

D gene: .
V gene: TRBV28
J gene: TRBJ1-1
clone size: .
CDR3 DNA: TGTGCCAGCAGTTCCCAGGGATTTAGGACTGAAGCTTTCTTT
CDR3 protein: CASSSQGFRTEAFF

D gene: TRBD1
V gene: TRBV19
J gene: TRBJ1-5
clone size: .
CDR3 DNA: TGTGCCAGTAGTACCGAGGACAGGGGAAGGCAGCCCCAGCATTTT
CDR3 protein: CASSTEDRGRQPQHF

D gene: .
V gene: TRBV6-5
J gene: TRBJ2-3
clone size: .
CDR3 DNA: TGTGCCAGCAGTAGCCGGGTAGGCGATACGCAGTATTTT
CDR3 protein: CASSSRVGDTQYF

D gene: .
V gene: TRBV6-5
J gene: TRBJ2-5
clone size: .
CDR3 DNA: TGTGCCAGCAGAGTAAACGGGGGAGAGACCCAGTACTTC
CDR3 protein: CASRVNGGETQYF

D gene: .
V gene: TRBV2
J gene: TRBJ1-2
clone size: .
CDR3 DNA: TGTGCCAGCAGTCGTAACGATCCAGGGTATAGTGGCTACACCTTC
CDR3 protein: CASSRNDPGYSGYTF

D gene: .
V gene: TRBV30
J gene: TRBJ1-5
clone size: .
CDR3 DNA: TGTGCCTGGAGTTTACGGGGGAATCAGCCCCAGCATTTT
CDR3 protein: CAWSLRGNQPQHF

D gene: .
V gene: TRBV28
J gene: TRBJ1-2
clone size: .
CDR3 DNA: TGTGCCAGCAGTTTAACAGGATTAAAGGGCTACACCTTC
CDR3 protein: CASSLTGLKGYTF

D gene: TRBD1
V gene: TRBV19
J gene: TRBJ2-1
clone size: once
CDR3 DNA: TGTGCCAGTAGTATCGGGGGACAGGGGTTCAATGAGCAGTTCTTC
CDR3 protein: CASSIGGQGFNEQFF